The TCR beta chain described here comes from a study of post-analysis software for immune sequencing data. About the research overall: There were relapsing-remitting, secondary progressive and progressive-relapsing multiple sclerosis among the disease courses included. Study observations and caveats: Several TRBV segments, TRBV5-6, TRBV5-1 and TRBV20-1 among them, were found more frequent in patients than controls.

The TCR beta cDNA libraries carried unique molecular identifiers. T cells numbering about 0.85 to 11 million gave rise to 400,000 to 550,000 cDNA molecules. TCRdb re-derived calls from the PCR reads in MiXCR, one entry per CDR3 protein. The sample yields about 260,000 distinct CDR3 sequences, approximately 34% seen once. Trimming removed 4 bases at V and 0 bases at J, with 16 bases between. Germline loops: CDR1 LGHDT, CDR2 YNNKEL (reference sequence). The CDR3 loop spans 16 amino acids. As to this clonotype: Its antigen remains unknown.

The gene calls are TRBV3-1 and TRBJ2-7; the D gene is possibly TRBD2 (6 bases). The sequencing input was blood. The receptor comes from a girl under 18 with multiple sclerosis. CDR3 bases: TGTGCCAGCAGCCTCAACCCTAGCGCCCTCTCCTACGAGCAGTACTTC. Amino acid sequence: CASSLNPSALSYEQYF.